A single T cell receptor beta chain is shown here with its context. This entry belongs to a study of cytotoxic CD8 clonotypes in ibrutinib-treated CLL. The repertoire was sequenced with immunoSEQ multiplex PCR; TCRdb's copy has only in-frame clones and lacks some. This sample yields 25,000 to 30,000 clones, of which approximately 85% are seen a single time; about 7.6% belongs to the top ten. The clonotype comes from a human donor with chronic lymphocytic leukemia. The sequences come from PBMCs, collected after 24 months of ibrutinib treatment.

Here the CDR3 reads CASVEGPNNYGYTF. The CDR3 coding sequence is TGTGCCAGCGTTGAAGGACCGAACAACTATGGCTACACCTTC. The J gene is TRBJ1-2, the V gene TRBV28; D is undetermined. CDR3 length: 14 residues. Per germline, CDR1 MDHEN and CDR2 SYDVKM. Trimming removed 8 bases at V and 2 bases at J, with 15 bases between.